The 16 T cell receptor beta chains below were found in one sample sequenced in a study of Tregs in tolerant kidney transplant recipients. Only in-frame clones appear in the TCRdb table, and some are missing; sequencing was by immunoSEQ multiplex PCR. The profile shows about 77,000 clones, around 98% of them singletons. The source material was CD4+ T cells from blood, sampled before the transplant. The receptor set was obtained from a human donor who received a combined kidney and bone marrow transplant.

The chain joins TRBV2 to TRBJ2-1, with 7 bases that match TRBD1. Germline CDR1 SNHLY, CDR2 FYNNEI. V shed 8 bases and J 5 bases; nucleotides not matched to a gene: 6. The CDR3 contains 13 residues. The CDR3 nucleotides read TGTGCCAGCGACAGGGATTTTAACAATGAGCAGTTCTTC. Encoded protein: CASDRDFNNEQFF. Filled out from reference TRBV2 and TRBJ2-1, the complete variable domain reads EPEVTQTPSHQVTQMGQEVILRCVPISNHLYFYWYRQILGQKVEFLVSFYNNEISEKSEIFDDQFSVERPDGSNFTLKIRSTKLEDSAMYFCASDRDFNNEQFFGPGTRLTVL.

The V call is TRBV6-5, the J call TRBJ1-1; D gene unclear. The germline V gene has CDR1 MNHEY and CDR2 SVGAGI. The CDR3 has 11 residues. V lost 2 bases and J 6 bases, leaving 4 bases between the germline ends. CDR3 bases: TGTGCCAGCAGTTACCGCGCTGAAGCTTTCTTT. Encoded protein: CASSYRAEAFF.

The chain couples TRBV5-6 to TRBJ2-1; 7 nucleotides match TRBD1. The CDR3 totals 15 residues. Trimming at V came to 3 bases and at J to 7 bases, leaving 10 bases not matched to a gene. Germline-derived CDR1 and CDR2 are SGHDT and YYEEEE. The CDR3 DNA is TGTGCCAGCAGCTCGATAGACAGGGTTGGGAATGAGCAGTTCTTC. Protein: CASSSIDRVGNEQFF.

This clone was counted once. This sequence joins TRBV6-5 and TRBJ2-1; no firm D call. Germline V gives CDR1 MNHEY, CDR2 SVGAGI. The CDR3 runs 15 residues. The germline V and J ends were trimmed by 5 bases and 6 bases, with 17 bases remaining between them. The chain's CDR3 is CASSPLTPEVNEQFF. The CDR3 DNA follows: TGTGCCAGCAGTCCCCTCACCCCCGAGGTCAATGAGCAGTTCTTC.

The rearrangement links TRBV28 to TRBJ1-3; a possible D gene is TRBD1 (6 bases). Between the trimmed V and J ends, which lost 4 bases and 6 bases, there was a span of 22 bases. The V gene's germline CDR1 is MDHEN and CDR2 SYDVKM. This CDR3 comprises 17 residues. CDR3 loop: CASSYAGASARLNTIYF. CDR3 DNA: TGTGCCAGCAGTTACGCGGGGGCGTCGGCTCGCTTAAACACCATATATTTT. The complete variable domain, with remaining parts taken from reference TRBV28 and TRBJ1-3, reads DVKVTQSSRYLVKRTGEKVFLECVQDMDHENMFWYRQDPGLGLRLIYFSYDVKMKEKGDIPEGYSVSREKKERFSLILESASTNQTSMYLCASSYAGASARLNTIYFGEGSWLTVV.

V usage is TRBV30 and J usage is TRBJ2-5; TRBD2 matches at 10 bases. CDR3 length: 14 residues. J gave up 8 bases and V 4 bases, and 10 bases lay outside the gene matches. Looked up from germline, CDR1 is GTSNPN and CDR2 is SVGIG (reference sequence). The CDR3 reads CAWIPLAGVGTQYF. The CDR3 DNA follows: TGTGCCTGGATCCCCCTAGCGGGAGTAGGAACCCAGTACTTC.

V and J are TRBV27 and TRBJ2-1, with 8 positions matching TRBD1. CDR3 length equals 15 residues. With 6 bases clipped from V and 3 bases from J, the junction kept 7 bases outside the gene matches. CDR1 is MNHEY and CDR2 is SMNVEV in the germline V gene (reference sequence). The CDR3 here is CASSTPDRVYNEQFF. The CDR3, as DNA: TGTGCCAGCAGCACTCCGGACAGGGTCTACAATGAGCAGTTCTTC.

The chain employs TRBV9 and TRBJ1-2, with a possible D match to TRBD1 (6 bases). CDR1 SGDLS and CDR2 YYNGEE come from the germline V gene. CDR3 length equals 15 residues. Deletions cut 2 bases from V and 0 bases from J, with 11 bases between. The CDR3 sequence: CASSVWTVPNYGYTF. For the CDR3, the DNA is TGTGCCAGCAGCGTTTGGACAGTACCTAACTATGGCTACACCTTC.

This chain uses TRBV6-8 with TRBJ2-1, with 12 bases fitting TRBD2. The J segment lost 6 bases and the V segment lost 9 bases, leaving 6 bases of the junction unmatched. The CDR3 spans 14 residues. Per the germline V gene, CDR1 is MNHGY and CDR2 is SAAAGT. For the CDR3, the DNA is TGTGCCAGGATCCTAGCGGGAGGGTTCAATGAGCAGTTCTTC. It codes for CARILAGGFNEQFF.

This clone showed up just once. The chain couples TRBV27 to TRBJ2-3, with a tentative D call TRBD1 (6 bases). The V gene lost 3 bases and the J gene lost 1 base, with 14 bases spanning the gap. This CDR3 is 16 amino acids long. Looked up from germline, CDR1 is MNHEY and CDR2 is SMNVEV (reference sequence). The CDR3 DNA follows: TGTGCCAGCAGTTTCATTCACAGGGTGCGCACAGATACGCAGTATTTT. Its translation is CASSFIHRVRTDTQYF.

The V and J genes are TRBV20-1 and TRBJ1-1; tentative D call: TRBD1 (5 bases). The V gene lost 1 base and the J gene lost 8 bases, with 8 bases spanning the gap. The CDR3 extends over 11 amino acids. Looked up from germline, CDR1 is DFQATT and CDR2 is SNEGSKA (reference sequence). The CDR3, as DNA: TGCAGTGCTAGAGGCCAGGGAGAAGCTTTCTTT. Translation: CSARGQGEAFF.

J is TRBJ2-2 and V is TRBV11-2; 12 nucleotides match TRBD2. The germline V gene has CDR1 SGHAT and CDR2 FQNNGV. The CDR3 consists of 18 residues. Trimming removed 5 bases from V and 0 bases from J; junction bases left unmatched: 7. In DNA, the CDR3 is TGTGCCAGCAGCCCCCTAGGGACTAGCGGGCCGAACACCGGGGAGCTGTTTTTT. Translated, it gives CASSPLGTSGPNTGELFF. Complete variable domain (other parts from reference TRBV11-2 and TRBJ2-2): EAGVAQSPRYKIIEKRQSVAFWCNPISGHATLYWYQQILGQGPKLLIQFQNNGVVDDSQLPKDRFSAERLKGVDSTLKIQPAKLEDSAVYLCASSPLGTSGPNTGELFFGEGSRLTVL.

The rearrangement joins TRBV5-1 to TRBJ2-1; no clear D gene. The CDR3 is 16 amino acids. Germline values: CDR1 SGHRS, CDR2 YFSETQ. V was pared by 7 bases and J by 3 bases, with 20 bases between. The CDR3 loop is CASARSGQFNYNEQFF. The CDR3 DNA reads as TGCGCCAGCGCTAGGAGTGGCCAATTTAACTACAATGAGCAGTTCTTC.

This clone was counted a single time. V gene TRBV7-9 combines with J gene TRBJ1-3; TRBD1 aligns across 7 bases. CDR3 length: 14 amino acids. Germline CDR1 and CDR2: SEHNR and FQNEAQ (reference sequence). J was trimmed by 0 bases and V by 5 bases; bases with no gene match: 1. Written as DNA, the CDR3 is TGTGCCAGCAGCGGGACAGCCTCTGGAAACACCATATATTTT. Translation gives CASSGTASGNTIYF.

A word on this clone: The sample carries other DNA sequences with the same CDR3. This chain links TRBV6-5 with TRBJ2-7; 10 nucleotides align to TRBD1. Trimming removed 3 bases from V and 2 bases from J; junction bases left unmatched: 4. The CDR3 is made up of 15 amino acids. Germline V gives CDR1 MNHEY, CDR2 SVGAGI. The CDR3 protein is CASSYSGQGAYEQYF. The CDR3 region has the DNA TGTGCCAGCAGTTATTCAGGACAGGGGGCCTACGAGCAGTACTTC.

V and J are TRBV6-6 and TRBJ1-5; TRBD1 matches at 9 bases. The germline V gene has CDR1 MNHNY and CDR2 SVGAGI (reference sequence). This CDR3 region has 15 residues. Trimming cost V 6 bases and J 6 bases; bases outside gene matches: 9. CDR3 bases: TGTGCCAGCAGCGTCCTACAGGGGGCGAGTCAGCCCCAGCATTTT. Translated: CASSVLQGASQPQHF.